What follows are 13 T cell receptor beta chains derived from one specimen sequenced in a study of tumor-infiltrating lymphocytes in primary liver carcinoma. Constant-region priming of about 0.5 ug total RNA yielded TCR beta cDNA. TCR beta libraries came from three nested multiplex PCR rounds using slightly modified ARM-PCR. TRBV1-TRBV30 forward and Cbeta reverse primers drove the first two roughly 10-cycle rounds. Via MiXCR, TCRdb re-called the multiplex PCR reads, giving one row per CDR3 protein. The data show 300,000 to 350,000 distinct CDR3 sequences, nearly 60% seen once. The authors took blood RNA from unsorted whole blood and also extracted germline DNA. Sequencing used peripheral blood. These receptors were taken from a woman in her 30s with primary liver carcinoma and hepatitis B virus infection.

This clonotype was counted between two and nine times. This chain links TRBV12-3 or TRBV12-4 with TRBJ2-7; TRBD2 might be the D (6 bases). The CDR3 runs to 11 residues. Trimming stripped 3 bases from V and 6 bases from J, with 6 bases between. CDR3 sequence: CASSFGGEQYF. The DNA of the CDR3 is TGTGCCAGCAGTTTCGGGGGCGAGCAGTACTTC.

The chain has TRBV4-1 and TRBJ2-7, with 7 bases identical to TRBD2. CDR1 is MGHRA, CDR2 YSYEKL, per germline. There are 16 residues in the CDR3. Germline trimming cut 0 bases from V and 6 bases from J; bases unmatched to any gene: 11. The CDR3 region is CASSQDITGLICEQYF. The CDR3 DNA reads TGCGCCAGCAGCCAAGATATTACGGGACTAATATGCGAGCAGTACTTC.

This clonotype was observed a handful of times. The chain is built from TRBV14 and TRBJ2-3, with D possibly being TRBD2 (6 bases). Trimming removed 1 base at V and 11 bases at J, with 22 bases between. The germline CDR1 and CDR2 sequences are SGHDN and FVKESK. The CDR3 has 16 amino acids. The CDR3 DNA reads TGTGCCAGCAGCCAAGCATGGAGGGTTTTAGGGGAAATGCAGTATTTT. This sequence encodes CASSQAWRVLGEMQYF.

Turning to this clonotype: The junction differs from germline at one of its ends, possibly a read error. The chain carries TRBV4-1 and TRBJ1-6; 7 bases are a match to TRBD1. This CDR3 region has 17 residues. Per germline, CDR1 MGHRA and CDR2 YSYEKL. CDR3 bases: TGCGCCAGCAGCCAAGCAAGGGACAGACCCTTTAATTCATCCCTCCACTTT. This encodes CASSQARDRPFNSSLHF.

This clonotype has a count of ten or more. The V and J genes are TRBV6-1 and TRBJ2-1, with 9 bases matching TRBD2. After removal of 6 bases from V and 8 bases from J, the junction contained 8 bases not matched to a gene. CDR1 and CDR2 (germline): MNHNS, SASEGT. This CDR3 spans 14 amino acids. CDR3 DNA: TGTGCCAGCAGCGCGGGACTAGCTTTGGATGAGCAGTTCTTC. It encodes CASSAGLALDEQFF.

V usage is TRBV25-1 and J usage is TRBJ2-5; 8 nucleotides agree with TRBD1. V was clipped by 2 bases and J by 5 bases; unmatched bases: 4. This CDR3 region has 14 residues. Germline CDR1 is MGHDK and CDR2 is SYGVNS. Here the CDR3 DNA reads TGTGCCAGCAGTGAAGCGGGACAGGCGGAGACCCAGTACTTC. Translated, it gives CASSEAGQAETQYF.

Turning to this clonotype: Since a much larger clone is just one base distant, this may be a read error. Written as DNA, the CDR3 is TGTGCCGGCAGCCTGACTGGGACCAACCAAGAGACCCAGTACTTC. Translating gives CAGSLTGTNQETQYF. V gene TRBV13 combines with J gene TRBJ2-5; perhaps D is TRBD1 or TRBD2 (5 bases each). Germline V gene data show CDR1 as PRHDT and CDR2 as FYEKMQ (reference sequence). This CDR3 is 15 amino acids long.

About this clonotype itself: A clone one base away is much larger, so this may be a read error. The chain has TRBV4-3 and TRBJ2-7, with TRBD1 matching over 9 bases. The trim removed 5 bases at V and 5 bases at J, leaving 13 bases unmatched. CDR3 length: 16 residues. CDR1 is LGHNA and CDR2 is YSLEER in the germline V gene. The CDR3 sequence is CASSKLPGQGVDEQYF. CDR3 nucleotides: TGCGCCAGCAGCAAGTTGCCGGGACAGGGTGTAGACGAGCAGTACTTC.

With respect to this clonotype: A read error may be the cause here, since a much bigger clone is one base away. CDR3 sequence reads: CASSYSQVRVNEQFF. The CDR3 DNA follows: TGTGCCAGCAGTTACAGTCAGGTTCGTGTGAATGAGCAGTTCTTC. The V gene is TRBV6-6, the J gene TRBJ2-1; no clear D gene. CDR1 and CDR2 from the germline V gene are MNHNY and SVGAGI (reference sequence). The V gene lost 2 bases and the J gene lost 7 bases, with 15 bases spanning the gap. This CDR3 has 15 amino acids.

With respect to this clonotype: As the CDR3 is not closed by the conserved phenylalanine or tryptophan, this likely results from a read error. The gene calls are TRBV6-2 or TRBV6-3 and TRBJ2-1; no clear D. The CDR3 runs 16 residues. With 5 bases removed from V and 4 bases from J, the gap between germline ends came to 18 bases. The germline V gene has CDR1 MNHEY and CDR2 SVGEGT. The CDR3 coding sequence is TGTGCCAGCAGTCCGCGAGAAGCGCCGTGGTACAATGAGCAGTTCTTG. Its translation is CASSPREAPWYNEQFL.

The sample holds one count of this clonotype. The junction does not match germline at one end; this may be a read error. This chain connects TRBV6-2 or TRBV6-3 to TRBJ2-7; 10 nucleotides line up with TRBD2. The length of the CDR3 is 14 residues. In germline, CDR1 is MNHEY, CDR2 SVGEGT. The CDR3 loop reads CASSATSGNNEQYF. CDR3 DNA: TGTGCCAGCAGTGCCACTAGCGGGAACAACGAGCAGTATTTC.

Turning to this clonotype: A much larger clone differs from this one at a single base, so this may be a read error. This chain connects TRBV12-3 or TRBV12-4 to TRBJ2-1; D call uncertain. The CDR3 sequence is 13 residues long. The CDR3 protein is CASRQSSYNEQSF. The CDR3 DNA sequence: TGTGCCAGCAGGCAAAGCTCCTACAATGAGCAGTCCTTC.

This clonotype was seen a single time. A read error may account for a junction end that differs from germline. The rearrangement links TRBV6-5 to TRBJ2-7; 7 nucleotides match TRBD1. From germline, CDR1 is MNHEY and CDR2 SVGAGI. CDR3 size: 15 residues. The CDR3 nucleotides are TGTGCCGGCAGTTACAAGGACAGGAGCCCCTACGAGCAGTACTTC. Translation: CAGSYKDRSPYEQYF.